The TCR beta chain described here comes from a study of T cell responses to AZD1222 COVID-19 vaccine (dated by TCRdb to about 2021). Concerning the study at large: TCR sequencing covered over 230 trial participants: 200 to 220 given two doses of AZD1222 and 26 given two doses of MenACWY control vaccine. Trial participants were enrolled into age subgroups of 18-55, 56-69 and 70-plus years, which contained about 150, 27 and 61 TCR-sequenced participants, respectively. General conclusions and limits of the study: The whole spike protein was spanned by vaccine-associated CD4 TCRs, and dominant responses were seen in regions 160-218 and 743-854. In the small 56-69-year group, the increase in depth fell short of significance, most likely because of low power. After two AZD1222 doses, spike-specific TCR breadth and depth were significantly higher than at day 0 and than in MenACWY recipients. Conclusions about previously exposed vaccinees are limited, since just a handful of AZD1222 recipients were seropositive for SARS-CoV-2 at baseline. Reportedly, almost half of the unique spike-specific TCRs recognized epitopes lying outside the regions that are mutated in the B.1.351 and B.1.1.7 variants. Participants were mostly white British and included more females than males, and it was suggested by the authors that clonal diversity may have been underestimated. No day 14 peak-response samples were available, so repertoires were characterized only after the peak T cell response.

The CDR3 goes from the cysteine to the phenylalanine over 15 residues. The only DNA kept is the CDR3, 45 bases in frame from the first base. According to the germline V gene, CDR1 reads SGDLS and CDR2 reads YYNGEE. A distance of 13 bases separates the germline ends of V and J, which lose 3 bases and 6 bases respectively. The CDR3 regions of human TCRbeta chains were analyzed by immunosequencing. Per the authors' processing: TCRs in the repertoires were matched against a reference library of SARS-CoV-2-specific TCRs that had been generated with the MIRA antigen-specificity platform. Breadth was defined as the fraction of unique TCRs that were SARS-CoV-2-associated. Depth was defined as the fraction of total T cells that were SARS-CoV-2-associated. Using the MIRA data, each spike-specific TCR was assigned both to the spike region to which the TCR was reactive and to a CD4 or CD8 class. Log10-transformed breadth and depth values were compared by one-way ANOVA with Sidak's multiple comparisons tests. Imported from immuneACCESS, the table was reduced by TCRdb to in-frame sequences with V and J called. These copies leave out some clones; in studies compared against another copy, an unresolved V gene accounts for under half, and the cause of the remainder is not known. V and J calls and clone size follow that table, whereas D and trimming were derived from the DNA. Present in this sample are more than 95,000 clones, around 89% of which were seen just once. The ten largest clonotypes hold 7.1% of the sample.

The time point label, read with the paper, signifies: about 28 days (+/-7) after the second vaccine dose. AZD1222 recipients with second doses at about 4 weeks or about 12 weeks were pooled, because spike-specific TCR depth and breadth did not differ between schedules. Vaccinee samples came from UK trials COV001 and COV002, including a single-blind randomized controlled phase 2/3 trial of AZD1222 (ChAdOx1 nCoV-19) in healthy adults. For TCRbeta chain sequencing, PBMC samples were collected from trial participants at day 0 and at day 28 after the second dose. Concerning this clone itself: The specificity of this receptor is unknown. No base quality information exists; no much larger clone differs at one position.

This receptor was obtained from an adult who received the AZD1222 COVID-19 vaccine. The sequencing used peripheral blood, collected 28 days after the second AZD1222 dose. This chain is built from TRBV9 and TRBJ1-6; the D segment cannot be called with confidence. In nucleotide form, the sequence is TGTGCCAGCAGCGAAACCGGGGTCCTTAATTCACCCCTCCACTTT. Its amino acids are CASSETGVLNSPLHF.